This TCR beta chain was obtained from a study of T cell responses to AZD1222 COVID-19 vaccine. Study as a whole: Second-dose intervals near 4 or 12 weeks were combined. General study findings and limits: Among the donors, most were white British and more were female, and clonal diversity was possibly underestimated.

Turning to this clone: What it binds is unknown.

Method: immunoSEQ multiplex PCR; TCRdb's copy keeps in-frame clones and lacks some. The sample includes tens of thousands of clones, roughly nine tenths of them seen just once. This receptor was obtained from an adult in good health. The sample here was peripheral blood, taken on day 0 of AZD1222 vaccination.

CDR3 DNA: TGTGCCAGCAGTACCAGTGGGCCCCAGCATTTT. It is translated as CASSTSGPQHF. V usage is TRBV2 and J usage is TRBJ1-5; D gene uncertain. CDR1 SNHLY and CDR2 FYNNEI come from the germline V gene. V was shortened by 5 bases and J by 9 bases, with 8 bases between the two germline ends. The CDR3 totals 11 residues.